This TCR beta chain was captured in a study of T cell changes during pregnancy in multiple sclerosis. Method: immunoSEQ multiplex PCR; TCRdb's copy keeps in-frame clones and lacks some. This sample yields approximately 92,000 clones, of which approximately 92% are seen a single time; roughly 2.7% belongs to the top ten. The CDR3 extends over 14 amino acids. Germline V gene data show CDR1 as LNHDA and CDR2 as SQIVND (reference sequence). V shed 5 bases and J shed 16 bases, with 24 bases lying between them. This receptor was obtained from a female donor with multiple sclerosis, enrolled in a pregnancy study. Source: peripheral blood, taken in the first trimester of pregnancy. The gene calls are TRBV19 and TRBJ1-3; tentatively, D is TRBD1 (6 bases). As DNA, the CDR3 is TGTGCCAGTAGTCCACCGACAGGTACTTCCCGGGCGTATTTT. Its protein is CASSPPTGTSRAYF.